The 9 T cell receptor beta chains below come from one sample, sequenced in a study of vaccination effects on CD4 cells after COVID-19. The ViraFEST assay expanded antigen-specific CD4+ T cells with viral peptide pools before sequencing. Following an approximately 10-day culture, CD4+ T cells were purified. Vaccinated participants had no history of SARS-CoV-2 infection and tested negative for nucleocapsid antibodies. Sequencing was performed with immunoSEQ multiplex PCR; in TCRdb, only in-frame clones are kept and a portion is missing. The table includes approximately 22,000 clones, approximately 72% detected once. No antigen has been assigned to these receptors. The specimen was CD4+ T cells from PBMCs cultured with HCoV-NL63 spike peptides, collected before COVID-19 vaccination. All receptors come from a human donor who received a COVID-19 vaccine.

The chain has TRBV19 and TRBJ1-2; D remains ambiguous. Germline loops: CDR1 LNHDA, CDR2 SQIVND (reference sequence). The CDR3 has 14 amino acids. V was cut by 3 bases and J by 5 bases, with 13 bases left in between. CDR3 sequence reads: CASSIPGAGYGYTF. The CDR3 DNA reads as TGTGCCAGTAGTATTCCGGGAGCTGGGTATGGCTACACCTTC.

The chain employs TRBV19 and TRBJ2-5; 9 nucleotides agree with TRBD2. CDR1 is LNHDA and CDR2 is SQIVND in the germline V gene (reference sequence). Trimming cost V 4 bases and J 4 bases; bases outside gene matches: 4. This CDR3 comprises 14 residues. For the CDR3, the DNA is TGTGCCAGTAGTAGCGGGGGGGCCGGAGAGACCCAGTACTTC. Translated, it gives CASSSGGAGETQYF.

The genes are TRBV5-1 and TRBJ2-3; 9 nucleotides align to TRBD1. Germline CDR1 and CDR2: SGHRS and YFSETQ. The CDR3 runs 15 residues. With V trimmed by 4 bases and J by 3 bases, 6 bases remained unmatched. The CDR3 reads CASSPDDRGTDTQYF. The CDR3 DNA reads as TGCGCCAGCAGCCCGGACGACAGGGGGACAGATACGCAGTATTTT.

The chain is built from TRBV6-5 and TRBJ2-7; perhaps TRBD2 as D (5 bases). The CDR3 length is 13 residues. V lost 2 bases and J lost 5, with 10 bases in between. CDR1 is MNHEY and CDR2 is SVGAGI in the germline V gene. Here the CDR3 reads CASSYGSRDEQYF. DNA of the CDR3: TGTGCCAGCAGTTACGGTTCGAGGGACGAGCAGTACTTC.

The chain links TRBV5-1 to TRBJ2-7; weak D call: TRBD1 (5 bases). The V end lost 4 bases, the J end lost 1 base, and 12 bases lay between the germline ends. The length of the CDR3 is 14 residues. Looked up from germline, CDR1 is SGHRS and CDR2 is YFSETQ. The CDR3 reads CASSPRQGSYEQYF. CDR3 nucleotides: TGCGCCAGCAGCCCTCGGCAGGGTTCCTACGAGCAGTACTTC.

V is TRBV24-1 and J is TRBJ2-1; TRBD2 aligns across 10 bases. The CDR3 extends over 15 amino acids. V shed 2 bases and J 7 bases; nucleotides not matched to a gene: 4. The germline V gene has CDR1 KGHDR and CDR2 SFDVKD. CDR3 DNA sequence: TGTGCCACCAGTGATTCGGGACTAGCGAGGAATGAGCAGTTCTTC. As protein: CATSDSGLARNEQFF.

The chain couples TRBV30 to TRBJ1-6, with a tentative D call TRBD1 (6 bases). From germline, CDR1 is GTSNPN and CDR2 SVGIG (reference sequence). The CDR3 is 12 amino acids. Trimming cost V 5 bases and J 10 bases, with 12 bases left between them. CDR3 in amino acids: CAWEGGSSPLHF. CDR3 nucleotides: TGTGCCTGGGAGGGGGGGAGCTCACCCCTCCACTTT.

This chain uses TRBV27 with TRBJ1-5, with TRBD1 matching 9 bases. The V gene end was trimmed by 2 bases and the J gene end by 7 bases; junction bases not matched to a gene: 9. The CDR3 consists of 16 residues. The germline CDR1 and CDR2 sequences are MNHEY and SMNVEV (reference sequence). The CDR3 DNA reads as TGTGCCAGCAGTTTAAACGGACAGGGGCAATACCAGCCCCAGCATTTT. Its protein product is CASSLNGQGQYQPQHF.

The V call is TRBV29-1, the J call TRBJ1-4, with TRBD1 as a possible D gene (5 bases). V was clipped by 6 bases and J by 8 bases, with 19 bases between them. This CDR3 spans 14 amino acids. Germline V gives CDR1 SQVTM, CDR2 ANQGSEA. The CDR3 is CSVRVGGGGEKLFF. The CDR3 DNA reads TGCAGCGTCCGAGTCGGGGGTGGAGGGGAAAAACTGTTTTTT.